The clone carrying this T cell receptor beta chain was observed a few times. Its target is not known. Deep sequencing aimed at 1 in 200,000 to 1 in 1 million T cells' resolution. Sequencing was performed with immunoSEQ multiplex PCR; in TCRdb, only in-frame clones are kept and a portion is missing. The data contain around 310,000 clones, about 80% of them singletons. The data belong to a study of cytotoxic CD8 clonotypes in ibrutinib-treated CLL. For the study at large: With a range of 6 to 36, the median treatment time before response samples were taken was roughly twelve months.

The CDR3 extends over 13 amino acids. CDR1 is SGHAT, CDR2 FQDESV, per germline (reference sequence). Deletions cut 3 bases from V and 3 bases from J, with 9 bases between. General observations from the study: Progressing and sustained-remission patients had different sampling times.

This sequence was found in a human donor with chronic lymphocytic leukemia. Sequenced here: PBMCs, sampled before ibrutinib treatment. The chain uses TRBV11-1 and TRBJ2-7; no definite D call. CDR3 nucleotide sequence: TGTGCCAGCAGCTTTGCTAGTCTCTACGAGCAGTACTTC. It is translated as CASSFASLYEQYF.